One sample yielded the 32 T cell receptor beta chains listed below, sequenced in a study of CD8 T cells in ankylosing spondylitis. TCRdb independently ran MiXCR on the 5' RACE reads; one entry per CDR3 protein. In the table there are 230,000 or so distinct CDR3 sequences, about a sixth of which are singletons. Sequenced sample: blood, either unsorted or a sorted T cell fraction (not recorded which). These receptors all stem from a male donor with ankylosing spondylitis or in good health (not recorded which).

This chain connects TRBV7-3 to TRBJ2-1; 7 nucleotides line up with TRBD1. The CDR3 consists of 14 residues. Germline V gene sequence: CDR1 SGHTA, CDR2 FQGTGA. V gave up 4 bases and J gave up 4 bases; unmatched junction bases: 4. In DNA form, the CDR3 reads TGTGCCAGCAGCTCCCTGGACAGGTACAATGAGCAGTTCTTC. It is translated as CASSSLDRYNEQFF.

The rearrangement uses TRBV24-1 and TRBJ1-2; D not resolved. The CDR3 length is 13 residues. Germline V gene lookup returns CDR1 KGHDR and CDR2 SFDVKD. Trimming removed 1 base from V and 4 bases from J, with 6 bases in between. CDR3 sequence reads: CATSDFRGYGYTF. CDR3 DNA sequence: TGTGCCACCAGTGATTTCCGGGGCTATGGCTACACCTTC.

This clonotype was recorded at least ten times. The chain employs TRBV27 and TRBJ2-3; D call uncertain. V dropped 1 base and J dropped 1 base, with 12 bases sitting between them. CDR3 length: 16 amino acids. Germline CDR1 reads MNHEY; CDR2 reads SMNVEV (reference sequence). The CDR3 DNA follows: TGTGCCAGCAGTTTATGGGCCGATCCCGGCACAGATACGCAGTATTTT. Residues: CASSLWADPGTDTQYF.

This clonotype was counted a few times. The chain uses TRBV3-1 and TRBJ2-3; a possible D gene is TRBD2 (5 bases). The CDR3 spans 15 residues. V shed 5 bases and J shed 6 bases, with 18 bases lying between them. From germline, CDR1 is LGHDT and CDR2 YNNKEL (reference sequence). The CDR3 protein is CASSDPGNTVDTQYF. The CDR3 DNA reads TGTGCCAGCAGCGACCCGGGAAATACAGTCGATACGCAGTATTTT.

The genes are TRBV4-3 and TRBJ2-7, with 9 nucleotides matching TRBD1. This CDR3 comprises 16 residues. CDR1 and CDR2 (germline): LGHNA, YSLEER. With V trimmed by 7 bases and J by 2 bases, 12 bases remained unmatched. CDR3 in amino acids: CASTVEWGQGPYEQYF. The CDR3 DNA is TGCGCCAGCACCGTCGAATGGGGACAGGGCCCCTACGAGCAGTACTTC.

The rearrangement links TRBV27 to TRBJ2-3; 10 bases align to TRBD2. The junction had 5 bases not matched to a gene; V was cut back by 6 bases and J by 5 bases. CDR3 size: 14 residues. The germline V gene has CDR1 MNHEY and CDR2 SMNVEV (reference sequence). Written as DNA, the CDR3 is TGTGCCAGCAGCTTAGGACTAGCGGTAGATACGCAGTATTTT. This codes for CASSLGLAVDTQYF.

The gene calls are TRBV3-1 and TRBJ1-4; TRBD1 aligns across 7 bases. Germline trimming cut 4 bases from V and 5 bases from J; bases unmatched to any gene: 7. The CDR3 has 15 residues. Looked up from germline, CDR1 is LGHDT and CDR2 is YNNKEL (reference sequence). The CDR3 sequence: CASSLGQLLNEKLFF. The CDR3 nucleotides read TGTGCCAGCAGCCTGGGACAGCTCTTGAATGAAAAACTGTTTTTT.

On this clonotype: Possible read error: a much larger clone is one base away. The CDR3, as DNA: TGTGCCAGCAGCTTAATGGGAGAAAACATTCAGTACTTC. Its translation is CASSLMGENIQYF. The V and J genes are TRBV5-6 and TRBJ2-4, with D possibly TRBD2 on 5 matching bases. V was pared by 2 bases and J by 5 bases, with 8 bases between. This CDR3 contains 13 residues. Germline V gene sequence: CDR1 SGHDT, CDR2 YYEEEE.

This rearrangement joins TRBV12-3 or TRBV12-4 to TRBJ2-7; 11 positions agree with TRBD1. The J segment lost 4 bases and the V segment lost 6 bases, leaving 8 bases of the junction unmatched. The CDR3 is 15 amino acids. The CDR3 protein is CASRETRDRGYEQYF. The DNA for the CDR3 is TGTGCCAGCAGGGAGACCCGGGACAGGGGGTACGAGCAGTACTTC.

The V and J genes are TRBV6-2 or TRBV6-3 and TRBJ2-7, with no clear D. The V end lost 7 bases, the J end lost 0 bases, and 13 bases lay between the germline ends. The CDR3 runs to 14 residues. CDR1 is MNHEY and CDR2 is SVGEGT in the germline V gene. In DNA, the CDR3 is TGTGCCAGCACCCCGGAACTCCGCTCCTACGAGCAGTACTTC. As protein: CASTPELRSYEQYF.

The chain couples TRBV27 to TRBJ2-1; 8 nucleotides agree with TRBD2. V lost 6 bases and J lost 4; bases outside the gene matches: 8. Per the germline V gene, CDR1 is MNHEY and CDR2 is SMNVEV (reference sequence). The CDR3 length is 15 residues. CDR3 region: CASSNGLAGYNEQFF. CDR3 DNA sequence: TGTGCCAGCAGCAATGGACTAGCAGGGTACAATGAGCAGTTCTTC.

This clonotype was counted between two and nine times. The CDR3 region is CSVEGRSGSSYEQYF. The CDR3 bases are TGCAGCGTTGAGGGGAGGAGCGGGAGTTCCTACGAGCAGTACTTC. The V gene is TRBV29-1, the J gene TRBJ2-7, with 8 bases identical to TRBD2. CDR3 length equals 15 residues. The germline V gene encodes CDR1 SQVTM and CDR2 ANQGSEA. The V and J ends lost 3 bases and 1 base, in that order; junction bases with no gene match: 8.

V gene TRBV7-9 combines with J gene TRBJ1-2, with D maybe TRBD1 (5 bases). The ends were cut back, 5 bases at V and 6 bases at J, with 7 bases in the middle. The CDR3 totals 11 residues. Germline CDR1 and CDR2: SEHNR and FQNEAQ (reference sequence). CDR3 loop: CASSEGNGYTF. The CDR3 bases are TGTGCCAGCAGCGAGGGGAATGGCTACACCTTC.

The table lists this clonotype with a count of one. This rearrangement joins TRBV12-3 or TRBV12-4 to TRBJ2-5, with TRBD1 identical over 8 bases. J was trimmed by 2 bases and V by 6 bases; bases with no gene match: 2. CDR3 length: 13 amino acids. CDR3: CASRDREQETQYF. CDR3 DNA sequence: TGTGCCAGCAGGGACAGGGAACAAGAGACCCAGTACTTC.

This clonotype was recorded at least ten times. V usage is TRBV29-1 and J usage is TRBJ2-1; 7 bases match TRBD2. Germline V gene data show CDR1 as SQVTM and CDR2 as ANQGSEA. V lost 7 bases and J lost 3; bases outside the gene matches: 6. There are 13 residues in the CDR3. Here the CDR3 reads CSAKGLLYNEQFF. CDR3 nucleotides: TGCAGCGCCAAGGGACTACTCTACAATGAGCAGTTCTTC.

The sample holds a few counts of this clonotype. The chain recombines TRBV4-3 with TRBJ2-2; 7 bases map to TRBD2. V gave up 0 bases and J gave up 6 bases; unmatched junction bases: 10. The CDR3 sequence is 17 residues long. Germline V gene data show CDR1 as LGHNA and CDR2 as YSLEER. The DNA of the CDR3 is TGCGCCAGCAGCCAAGATACGGGAGGTTTAGGTCCCGGGGAGCTGTTTTTT. It translates to CASSQDTGGLGPGELFF.

This clonotype occurred many times. The chain carries TRBV4-2 and TRBJ2-3, with D maybe TRBD1 (8 bases). This CDR3 contains 16 residues. From germline, CDR1 is LGHNA and CDR2 YNFKEQ. V lost 0 bases to trimming and J lost 7 bases, with 17 bases between them. The CDR3 sequence: CASSQEQGATSYTQYF. The CDR3, as DNA: TGTGCCAGCAGCCAAGAGCAGGGGGCGACTAGCTATACGCAGTATTTT.

This clonotype was recorded a few times. The chain combines TRBV9 with TRBJ2-1, with a tentative D call TRBD2 (5 bases). Trimming took off 0 bases at V and 8 bases at J, with 9 bases between the two ends. Germline CDR1 and CDR2: SGDLS and YYNGEE. The CDR3 totals 13 residues. The CDR3 DNA is TGTGCCAGCAGCGTAGCTGGGAGTGATGAGCAGTTCTTC. Protein sequence: CASSVAGSDEQFF.

J is TRBJ2-3 and V is TRBV11-2, with 7 positions matching TRBD2. This CDR3 contains 17 residues. Unmatched junction bases numbered 8, after V lost 0 bases and J lost 2 bases. The germline V gene encodes CDR1 SGHAT and CDR2 FQNNGV. CDR3 sequence: CASSLELFGRTTDTQYF. CDR3 sequence (DNA): TGTGCCAGCAGCTTAGAGTTATTCGGGAGGACCACAGATACGCAGTATTTT. Combining the CDR3 with reference TRBV11-2 and TRBJ2-3 gives the whole variable domain EAGVAQSPRYKIIEKRQSVAFWCNPISGHATLYWYQQILGQGPKLLIQFQNNGVVDDSQLPKDRFSAERLKGVDSTLKIQPAKLEDSAVYLCASSLELFGRTTDTQYFGPGTRLTVL.

This clonotype showed up just a few times. V gene TRBV7-2 combines with J gene TRBJ2-7; 12 positions match TRBD2. Looked up from germline, CDR1 is SGHTA and CDR2 is FQGNSA. V lost 5 bases to trimming and J lost 2 bases; unmatched junction nucleotides: 4. The CDR3 is made up of 15 amino acids. Here the CDR3 reads CASSPGLAGTYEQYF. The CDR3 region has the DNA TGTGCCAGCAGCCCTGGACTAGCGGGAACCTACGAGCAGTACTTC.

The chain couples TRBV12-3 or TRBV12-4 to TRBJ2-1; D is ambiguous. V lost 1 base and J 10 bases, leaving 8 bases between the germline ends. This CDR3 has 12 residues. CDR3 amino acids: CASSLDLEEQFF. In DNA form, the CDR3 reads TGTGCCAGCAGTTTAGATTTAGAAGAGCAGTTCTTC.

The rearrangement links TRBV29-1 to TRBJ1-1; no clear D. Germline lookup yields CDR1 SQVTM and CDR2 ANQGSEA. Trimming left V 2 bases short and J 0 bases short, with 4 bases between. The CDR3 extends over 12 amino acids. This CDR3 reads CSVERMNTEAFF. For the CDR3, the DNA is TGCAGCGTTGAACGGATGAACACTGAAGCTTTCTTT.

This clonotype was picked up a small number of times. DNA for the CDR3: TGCAGTGCTAAGTCCCGACTAGCGGGACCGTTCTCCTACAATGAGCAGTTCTTC. As protein: CSAKSRLAGPFSYNEQFF. The rearrangement uses TRBV20-1 and TRBJ2-1; 11 positions agree with TRBD2. The CDR3 spans 18 residues. The J segment lost 0 bases and the V segment lost 4 bases, leaving 11 bases of the junction unmatched. Germline V gene lookup returns CDR1 DFQATT and CDR2 SNEGSKA (reference sequence).

The sample holds many counts of this clonotype. This sequence joins TRBV20-1 and TRBJ1-2; perhaps TRBD1 as D (5 bases). The CDR3 is 12 amino acids. V lost 5 bases and J 3 bases, leaving 10 bases between the germline ends. Germline values: CDR1 DFQATT, CDR2 SNEGSKA (reference sequence). The CDR3 loop is CSAPRGDYGYTF. CDR3 coding DNA: TGCAGTGCTCCACGGGGGGACTATGGCTACACCTTC.

This chain links TRBV19 with TRBJ2-4; no reliable D call. CDR3 length equals 13 residues. V lost 1 base to trimming and J lost 8 bases, with 9 bases between them. CDR1 is LNHDA and CDR2 is SQIVND in the germline V gene (reference sequence). The DNA of the CDR3 is TGTGCCAGTAGTATAGTTAACGGTCACATTCAGTACTTC. It specifies CASSIVNGHIQYF. The full variable domain, its missing parts supplied by reference TRBV19 and TRBJ2-4, is DGGITQSPKYLFRKEGQNVTLSCEQNLNHDAMYWYRQDPGQGLRLIYYSQIVNDFQKGDIAEGYSVSREKKESFPLTVTSAQKNPTAFYLCASSIVNGHIQYFGAGTRLSVL.

This clonotype was counted ten times or more. This chain uses TRBV4-2 with TRBJ2-5; D tentatively fits TRBD1 or TRBD2 (5 bases each). V lost 1 base to trimming and J lost 3 bases, with 12 bases between them. CDR1 and CDR2 (germline): LGHNA, YNFKEQ. This CDR3 has 15 residues. CDR3 residues: CASSQAYGAEETQYF. The CDR3 DNA follows: TGTGCCAGCAGCCAAGCCTACGGGGCTGAAGAGACCCAGTACTTC.

The V gene is TRBV14, the J gene TRBJ2-1; D is uncertain. V lost 2 bases to trimming and J lost 2 bases, with 4 bases between them. In germline, CDR1 is SGHDN, CDR2 FVKESK. This CDR3 has 13 amino acids. CDR3 protein: CASSQLTYNEQFF. CDR3 bases: TGTGCCAGCAGCCAATTGACCTACAATGAGCAGTTCTTC.

The V gene is TRBV7-8, the J gene TRBJ2-3; TRBD1 is a possible D gene (5 bases). The CDR3 covers 15 residues. Per germline, CDR1 SGHVS and CDR2 FQNEAQ. V lost 0 bases, J lost 2 bases, and 9 bases lay in between. Here the CDR3 DNA reads TGTGCCAGCAGCTTAGCCGGACAAGACACAGATACGCAGTATTTT. This sequence encodes CASSLAGQDTDTQYF.

This clonotype occurred a few times. This chain links TRBV28 with TRBJ2-3; D possibly corresponds to TRBD2 (6 bases). Germline lookup yields CDR1 MDHEN and CDR2 SYDVKM. This CDR3 has 14 amino acids. The V end was cut by 3 bases, the J end by 1 base, with 8 bases between. The CDR3 protein is CASSFPGGTDTQYF. CDR3 DNA sequence: TGTGCCAGCAGTTTTCCGGGGGGCACAGATACGCAGTATTTT.

This clonotype has a count of ten or more. The rearrangement uses TRBV25-1 and TRBJ1-5; maybe TRBD1 (5 bases). This CDR3 has 14 amino acids. Trimming cost V 1 base and J 6 bases, with 10 bases left between them. Looked up from germline, CDR1 is MGHDK and CDR2 is SYGVNS. This CDR3 reads CASSEWDGGQPQHF. The CDR3 coding sequence is TGTGCCAGCAGTGAATGGGACGGCGGTCAGCCCCAGCATTTT. The variable domain in full, with the rest retrieved from reference TRBV25-1 and TRBJ1-5, is EADIYQTPRYLVIGTGKKITLECSQTMGHDKMYWYQQDPGMELHLIHYSYGVNSTEKGDLSSESTVSRIRTEHFPLTLESARPSHTSQYLCASSEWDGGQPQHFGDGTRLSIL.

The gene calls are TRBV14 and TRBJ2-3; TRBD2 matches 10 bases. CDR1 and CDR2 from the germline V gene are SGHDN and FVKESK. The V gene end was trimmed by 1 base and the J gene end by 4 bases; junction bases not matched to a gene: 8. The CDR3 runs to 17 residues. Written as DNA, the CDR3 is TGTGCCAGCAGCCAAGGGGCAAGCGGGAGGGCCCCAGATACGCAGTATTTT. This gives the protein CASSQGASGRAPDTQYF.

This clonotype was counted ten times or more. The chain employs TRBV5-6 and TRBJ1-1; D uncertain. V was cut by 0 bases and J by 1 base, with 10 bases left in between. This CDR3 has 15 amino acids. Germline V gene sequence: CDR1 SGHDT, CDR2 YYEEEE. The CDR3 nucleotides are TGTGCCAGCAGCTTGGCCTGGCAGGCGAACACTGAAGCTTTCTTT. It is translated as CASSLAWQANTEAFF.